Presented here are 18 T cell receptor beta chains from one specimen sequenced in a study of follicular helper T cells after annual influenza vaccination. TCRdb's copy holds only in-frame clones and misses some; the assay was immunoSEQ multiplex PCR. In the table there are 5,000 to 7,000 clones, roughly 85% of which are singletons. Time point defined: 2015-2016 season, pre-vaccination. This specimen consisted of CXCR5- memory CD4+ T cells sorted from blood, obtained on the day of influenza vaccination. The receptors derive from an adult who received the influenza vaccine.

This clone has only one observation. The genes are TRBV6-1 and TRBJ1-5, with D possibly TRBD1 on 5 matching bases. The CDR3 totals 13 residues. The V end lost 3 bases, the J end lost 9 bases, and 12 bases lay between the germline ends. CDR1 and CDR2 from the germline V gene are MNHNS and SASEGT. The CDR3 sequence: CASSDEGRGPQHF. The CDR3 coding sequence is TGTGCCAGCAGTGACGAGGGGCGGGGGCCCCAGCATTTT.

This chain uses TRBV2 with TRBJ1-5, with a weak D call TRBD1 (5 bases). The ends were cut back, 3 bases at V and 6 bases at J, with 12 bases in the middle. CDR3 length: 14 amino acids. Per the germline V gene, CDR1 is SNHLY and CDR2 is FYNNEI. DNA for the CDR3: TGTGCCAGCAGTGAGGCCAGGGAGGTTCAGCCCCAGCATTTT. Its translation is CASSEAREVQPQHF.

V is TRBV18 and J is TRBJ2-1; 7 nucleotides align to TRBD1. From germline, CDR1 is KGHSH and CDR2 LQKENI. The ends lost 2 bases at V and 10 bases at J; junction bases unmatched: 5. This CDR3 region has 13 residues. CDR3 amino acids: CASSPDRVGEQFF. In DNA, the CDR3 is TGTGCCAGCTCACCAGACAGGGTGGGGGAGCAGTTCTTC. Filled out from reference TRBV18 and TRBJ2-1, the complete variable domain reads NAGVMQNPRHLVRRRGQEARLRCSPMKGHSHVYWYRQLPEEGLKFMVYLQKENIIDESGMPKERFSAEFPKEGPSILRIQQVVRGDSAAYFCASSPDRVGEQFFGPGTRLTVL.

This chain links TRBV12-5 with TRBJ2-1; D gene unclear. V lost 6 bases and J lost 0, with 12 bases in between. Germline CDR1 and CDR2: LGHNT and FRNRAP. This CDR3 comprises 15 residues. The CDR3 loop reads CASGPRFSSYNEQFF. The CDR3 nucleotides read TGTGCTAGTGGCCCCCGGTTCAGCTCCTACAATGAGCAGTTCTTC.

This clone was detected a few times. V is TRBV11-2 and J is TRBJ2-7; D ambiguous. CDR1 and CDR2 (germline): SGHAT, FQNNGV. The CDR3 is 11 residues long. The ends were cut back, 5 bases at V and 0 bases at J, with 2 bases in the middle. The CDR3 loop reads CASSVSYEQYF. The CDR3 DNA reads TGTGCCAGCAGCGTCTCCTACGAGCAGTACTTC.

The rearrangement links TRBV18 to TRBJ2-2, with TRBD1 identical over 10 bases. The CDR3 runs 15 residues. V trimming: 6 bases; J trimming: 4 bases; junction bases outside the gene matches: 5. In germline, CDR1 is KGHSH, CDR2 LQKENI. For the CDR3, the DNA is TGTGCCAGCTCCCCAAGGGACAGGGGCACCGGGGAGCTGTTTTTT. Its translation is CASSPRDRGTGELFF.

This sequence joins TRBV10-3 and TRBJ2-5; 7 bases match TRBD1. Germline CDR1 is ENHRY and CDR2 is SYGVKD. There are 15 residues in the CDR3. The V segment lost 6 bases and the J segment 2 bases; nucleotides outside the gene matches: 9. In DNA form, the CDR3 reads TGTGCCATCAGCACCTCAGGGGGTGAACAAGAGACCCAGTACTTC. Translated, it gives CAISTSGGEQETQYF.

The chain has TRBV20-1 and TRBJ2-1, with no clear D. Trimming took 4 bases from V and 5 from J, leaving 6 bases between them. The CDR3 has 11 amino acids. Germline CDR1 DFQATT, CDR2 SNEGSKA (reference sequence). CDR3 DNA: TGCAGTGCTATTAAGGACAATGAGCAGTTCTTC. This gives the protein CSAIKDNEQFF.

The V gene is TRBV6-5, the J gene TRBJ1-6; D gene unclear. The CDR3 runs to 13 residues. Between the trimmed V and J ends, which lost 7 bases and 2 bases, there was a span of 6 bases. Germline CDR1 MNHEY, CDR2 SVGAGI. The CDR3 loop reads CASKRAYNSPLHF. CDR3 DNA sequence: TGTGCCAGCAAACGAGCCTATAATTCACCCCTCCACTTT.

CDR3 DNA sequence: TGTGCCAGCTCACCAGCTACAGCCGGGACTTACACCACAGATACGCAGTATTTT. Translated, it gives CASSPATAGTYTTDTQYF. The chain combines TRBV18 with TRBJ2-3; TRBD2 might be the D (6 bases). V was clipped by 2 bases and J by 2 bases, with 20 bases between them. The CDR3 has 18 amino acids. Germline CDR1 is KGHSH and CDR2 is LQKENI.

The chain joins TRBV6-6 to TRBJ2-6; no clear D. V dropped 6 bases and J dropped 4 bases, with 7 bases sitting between them. Germline values: CDR1 MNHNY, CDR2 SVGAGI (reference sequence). The CDR3 sequence is 13 residues long. DNA of the CDR3: TGTGCCAGCAGGACTCTCGGGGCCAACGTCCTGACTTTC. Amino acids: CASRTLGANVLTF.

The rearrangement uses TRBV10-3 and TRBJ1-2; no definite D call. This CDR3 region has 12 residues. Germline loops: CDR1 ENHRY, CDR2 SYGVKD. The V end lost 6 bases, the J end lost 0 bases, and 5 bases lay between the germline ends. CDR3: CAISGTNYGYTF. The DNA of the CDR3 is TGTGCCATCAGCGGGACTAACTATGGCTACACCTTC.

The chain employs TRBV2 and TRBJ2-6, with 8 bases aligning to TRBD1. The V gene's germline CDR1 is SNHLY and CDR2 FYNNEI. V lost 2 bases and J lost 18; bases outside the gene matches: 9. The CDR3 consists of 13 residues. CDR3 bases: TGTGCCAGCAGTGAAACAAATACCGGGACAGGGACTTTC. Translating gives CASSETNTGTGTF.

The V and J genes are TRBV28 and TRBJ2-2; maybe TRBD1 (6 bases). The V end was cut by 6 bases, the J end by 4 bases, with 9 bases between. Germline values: CDR1 MDHEN, CDR2 SYDVKM. The CDR3 totals 13 residues. CDR3: CASRQGGTGELFF. CDR3 sequence (DNA): TGTGCCAGCAGACAGGGTGGCACCGGGGAGCTGTTTTTT.

The CDR3 here is CASSTGTGVGSPLHF. The DNA for the CDR3 is TGTGCCAGTAGTACAGGGACAGGGGTAGGTTCACCCCTCCACTTT. The chain joins TRBV19 to TRBJ1-6, with 10 bases that match TRBD1. Germline loops: CDR1 LNHDA, CDR2 SQIVND (reference sequence). Germline trimming cut 4 bases from V and 9 bases from J; bases unmatched to any gene: 6. The CDR3 has 15 residues.

This clone was detected a few times. The rearrangement uses TRBV5-1 and TRBJ2-7; 7 positions agree with TRBD1. Per germline, CDR1 SGHRS and CDR2 YFSETQ. Germline trimming cut 4 bases from V and 7 bases from J; bases unmatched to any gene: 8. The CDR3 is 13 residues long. The DNA of the CDR3 is TGCGCCAGCAGCCTCGGGACAGCCGGGGAGCAGTACTTC. Translation: CASSLGTAGEQYF.

The chain has TRBV13 and TRBJ2-3; TRBD1 agrees at 9 bases. CDR3 length: 15 residues. The germline gives CDR1 PRHDT, CDR2 FYEKMQ (reference sequence). Unmatched junction bases numbered 7, after V lost 5 bases and J lost 4 bases. CDR3 coding DNA: TGTGCCAGCAGCCGGGGGACAGGGAGGCCAGATACGCAGTATTTT. Residues: CASSRGTGRPDTQYF.

The gene calls are TRBV18 and TRBJ2-7; 7 bases align to TRBD2. The CDR3 covers 14 residues. V gave up 3 bases and J gave up 7 bases; unmatched junction bases: 9. Germline-derived CDR1 and CDR2 are KGHSH and LQKENI. The CDR3, as DNA: TGTGCCAGCTCACCTAGGGAGGGTTCGTGGGAGCAGTACTTC. This sequence encodes CASSPREGSWEQYF.